This T cell receptor (beta chain) was retrieved from a study of regulatory T cells in long-lasting Graves disease. Time point reported: newly diagnosed GD, antithyroid drugs for less than 3 months. Generation of the TCR library employed RNA extracted from PBMCs. Recruitment took place at an endocrinology department in Xi'an, China. Libraries of TCR beta came from iRepertoire HTBI primers plus Arm-PCR of CDR3 regions. One entry per CDR3 protein results from TCRdb running MiXCR on the multiplex PCR reads. The sample carries about 470,000 distinct CDR3 sequences, just under 15% recorded once. The CDR3 sequence is 16 residues long. Per germline, CDR1 MNHEY and CDR2 SMNVEV (reference sequence). V shed 3 bases and J 5 bases; nucleotides not matched to a gene: 10. This clonotype occurred a few times. In addition, the sample was reused for a study of T cells in Graves' hyperthyroidism and ophthalmopathy. In that study: Patients were aged 18 to 65, had disease duration under 2 months, and had newly diagnosed hyperthyroidism. Every diagnosis used clinical symptoms, serum thyroxine and TRAb, thyroid ultrasound and orbital computed tomography. Most clonotypes expanded in thyroid above 0.001 were likewise present in blood.

This TCR came from a woman in her thirties with Graves disease. The gene calls are TRBV27 and TRBJ2-3; 8 bases are a match to TRBD2. The input for sequencing was peripheral blood mononuclear cells (PBMCs), taken at new diagnosis, from a patient treated with antithyroid drugs. This CDR3 is CASSLVVAGGLDTQYF. The CDR3 DNA follows: TGTGCCAGCAGTTTGGTTGTGGCGGGAGGCCTAGATACGCAGTATTTT.